The clone carrying this TCR beta chain was seen a few times. The data were taken from a study of T cells after yellow fever vaccination. A 5'RACE template-switching step, the method used to make TCR cDNA, added a universal primer site and UMIs. One entry per CDR3 protein, called by TCRdb with MiXCR from the 5' RACE reads. The sample shows hundreds of thousands of distinct CDR3 sequences, roughly 14% of them seen only once. The germline CDR1 and CDR2 sequences are SGHTA and FQGNSA. CDR3 length equals 17 residues. V was pared by 5 bases and J by 1 base, with 11 bases of the junction left unmatched. The sequence was obtained from a man aged 30 to 39 who received the YFV17D yellow fever vaccine. Sequenced here: PBMCs, sampled on the day of the yellow fever booster vaccination. The chain is built from TRBV7-2 and TRBJ2-7; 10 bases map to TRBD2. This CDR3 reads CASSKQTSGLRSYEQYF. CDR3 in DNA: TGTGCCAGCAGCAAACAGACTAGCGGGTTGCGGTCCTACGAGCAGTACTTC.